Listed below are T cell receptor beta chains from one sample, sequenced in a study of T-cell reconstitution after alpha-beta-depleted transplantation in children. TCRdb reprocessed the PCR reads via MiXCR and lists one record per CDR3 protein. The sample lists roughly 340,000 distinct CDR3 sequences; around 15% were seen once. The sample here was PBMCs, mostly from graft donor cells, taken 360 days after TCRalphabeta/CD19-depleted stem cell transplant. These receptors were obtained from a male patient between 2 and 10 years old who had a stem cell transplant for acute lymphoblastic leukemia, so the T cells may come from the graft donor. Each CDR3 is given with its conserved first and last residue. Each record gives: clone size, V gene, CDR3 protein. Clone size is shown for a subset of rows, as once, few, many or a class of expanded clone.

few | TRBV9 | CASSVAPRGHLNTEAFF
NA | TRBV20-1 | CSARDPRGEQYF
many | TRBV7-3 | CASSQTPGPYNEQFF
NA | TRBV4-2 | CASSQDVVQNEAFF
many | TRBV6-5 | CASSYKGPGTFPYEQYF
NA | TRBV27 | CASSLGLQGRAGELFF
few | TRBV10-3 | CAISESEGIAISPLHF
many | TRBV5-1 | CASSSLGLAGVDTQYF
NA | TRBV29-1 | CSLGQGLSGYTF
NA | TRBV29-1 | CSVDVWGRGGF
few | TRBV7-8 | CASSAPGHGGDTQYF
few | TRBV7-2 | CASSLGTFNYEQYF
NA | TRBV4-2 | CASSQSLGPYEQYF
NA | TRBV12-3/TRBV12-4 | CASTPGPGGYTF
few | TRBV29-1 | CSVVVTSGSFASTDTQYF
NA | TRBV12-3/TRBV12-4 | CASTSAGGSSGANVLTF
few | TRBV5-1 | CASSITPTGNTDTQYF
many | TRBV12-3/TRBV12-4 | CASSLKDRLSYEQYF
once | TRBV7-6 | CASSSPRANEQFF
few | TRBV7-2 | CASSLDREQPQHF
few | TRBV20-1 | CSARAREGRITGELFF
NA | TRBV12-3/TRBV12-4 | CASSLVPGPEEQYF
NA | TRBV12-3/TRBV12-4 | CASSLSKREGPGETQYF
few | TRBV12-3/TRBV12-4 | CASSLKGLEQYF
few | TRBV5-1 | CASSLGGSQTYEQYF
few | TRBV6-6 | CASSSGQNIQYF
NA | TRBV6-2/TRBV6-3 | CASSYSFWVRDNEQFF
few | TRBV28 | CASSLLSPGQGDYGYTF
NA | TRBV28 | CASSFVRLRTSGRAGRNEQFF
NA | TRBV20-1 | CSARMEADTQYF
few | TRBV15 | CATSSLAGPYNEQFF
few | TRBV4-3 | CASSQQLAGETYNEQFF
NA | TRBV28 | CASSLPPLPLAGGGYEQYF
few | TRBV3-1 | CASSRLGTSPLETQYF
few | TRBV19 | CASSLGRQGNTEAFF
many | TRBV2 | CASSGYAYNEQFF
few | TRBV4-3 | CASSRRMTSGTLNEQFF
NA | TRBV5-6 | CASSRTDKTYNEQFF
NA | TRBV7-6 | CASSPWTGGEQYF
NA | TRBV7-9 | CASSSPAGEVNEQFF
few | TRBV28 | CASSHPTRGEQFF
NA | TRBV7-2 | CASTFSGGSYNEQFF
many | TRBV9 | CASSVEARGRVFF
NA | TRBV20-1 | CSARLGQGAHQPQHF
few | TRBV6-2/TRBV6-3 | CASTQVAGGGGEQFF
NA | TRBV12-3/TRBV12-4 | CASSFATVESSYEQYF
few | TRBV5-1 | CASSTDGSYSYEQYF
NA | TRBV10-3 | CAISETGDESPLHF
NA | TRBV28 | CASSSLFVTTHYEQYF
few | TRBV12-3/TRBV12-4 | CASSWGALNTEAFF
NA | TRBV2 | CASTEGWENLFF
NA | TRBV12-3/TRBV12-4 | CASGLGVTGELFF
NA | TRBV10-3 | CAISADRGLEKLFF
NA | TRBV6-5 | CASSYDRDQPQHF
NA | TRBV9 | CASSVGEGWLETQYF
few | TRBV6-1 | CASSGLAGTHVHYGYTF
many | TRBV20-1 | CSARDMGGPYEQYF
NA | TRBV7-8 | CASRPYRGDTQETQYF
few | TRBV11-2 | CASSLTGRAYNEQFF
few | TRBV28 | CASSLYPDHGSDQPQHF